This T cell receptor beta chain comes out of a study of T cells in Graves' hyperthyroidism and ophthalmopathy. For this clonotype: Its antigen is not known. This may come from a read error, since a much larger clone is one base off.

TCR beta CDR3 regions were amplified from RNA transcripts. The HTBI primer set was used in a first-round RT-PCR of the TCR CDR3. TCRdb processed the multiplex PCR reads anew with MiXCR; each CDR3 protein has one entry. In the table there are around 620,000 distinct CDR3 sequences, roughly 50% of which are singletons. The V gene lost 4 bases and the J gene lost 5 bases, with 11 bases spanning the gap. The CDR3 is made up of 13 amino acids. Germline values: CDR1 KGHSH, CDR2 LQKENI. Exclusion followed for patients with uncontrolled infection, other autoimmune disease, pregnancy or lactation. General study results and limits: Most clonotypes expanded in thyroid above 0.001 were likewise present in blood. Through a model of 13 V-J features, ophthalmopathy was separated from stable hyperthyroidism.

Material: peripheral blood or thyroid tissue (not recorded which). This TCR was recovered from an adult woman with Graves' disease, either hyperthyroidism or ophthalmopathy (not recorded which). This chain links TRBV18 with TRBJ2-5; no clear D gene. DNA of the CDR3: TGTGCCAGCTCACAATCCGAGGCGGAGACCCAGTACTTC. This codes for CASSQSEAETQYF. The full variable domain, completed using reference TRBV18 and TRBJ2-5, is NAGVMQNPRHLVRRRGQEARLRCSPMKGHSHVYWYRQLPEEGLKFMVYLQKENIIDESGMPKERFSAEFPKEGPSILRIQQVVRGDSAAYFCASSQSEAETQYFGPGTRLLVL.